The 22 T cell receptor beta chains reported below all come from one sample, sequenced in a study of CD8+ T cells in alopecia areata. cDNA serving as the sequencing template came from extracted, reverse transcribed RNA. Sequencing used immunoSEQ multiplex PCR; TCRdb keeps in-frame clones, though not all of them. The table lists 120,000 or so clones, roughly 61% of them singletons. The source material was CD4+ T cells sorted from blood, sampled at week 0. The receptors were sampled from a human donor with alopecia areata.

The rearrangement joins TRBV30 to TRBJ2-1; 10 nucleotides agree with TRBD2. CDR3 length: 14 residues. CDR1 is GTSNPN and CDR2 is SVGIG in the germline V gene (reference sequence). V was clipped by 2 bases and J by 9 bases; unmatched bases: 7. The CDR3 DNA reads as TGTGCCTGGAGTCTGGTAGCGGGAGGCAGTGAGCAGTTCTTC. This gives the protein CAWSLVAGGSEQFF.

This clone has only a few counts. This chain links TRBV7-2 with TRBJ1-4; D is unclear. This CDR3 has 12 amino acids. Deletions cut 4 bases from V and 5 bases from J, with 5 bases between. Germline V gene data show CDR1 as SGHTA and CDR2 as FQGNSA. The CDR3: CASSSLNEKLFF. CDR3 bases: TGTGCCAGCAGCTCCCTCAATGAAAAACTGTTTTTT.

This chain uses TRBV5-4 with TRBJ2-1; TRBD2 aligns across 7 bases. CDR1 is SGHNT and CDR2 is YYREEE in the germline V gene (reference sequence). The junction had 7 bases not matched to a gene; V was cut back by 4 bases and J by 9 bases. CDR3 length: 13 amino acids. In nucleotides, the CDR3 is TGTGCCAGCAGCCTAACTAGCGATGCTGAGCAGTTCTTC. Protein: CASSLTSDAEQFF.

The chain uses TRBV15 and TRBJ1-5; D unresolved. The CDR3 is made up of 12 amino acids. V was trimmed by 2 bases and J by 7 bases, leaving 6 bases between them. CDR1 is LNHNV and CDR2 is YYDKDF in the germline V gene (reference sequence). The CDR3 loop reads CATSRQAQPQHF. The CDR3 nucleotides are TGTGCCACCAGCAGACAGGCCCAGCCCCAGCATTTT.

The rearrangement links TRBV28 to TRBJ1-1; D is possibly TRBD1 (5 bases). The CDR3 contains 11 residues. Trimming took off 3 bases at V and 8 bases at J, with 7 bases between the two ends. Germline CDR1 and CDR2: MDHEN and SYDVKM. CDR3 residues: CASSLEGEAFF. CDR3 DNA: TGTGCCAGCAGTTTGGAGGGGGAAGCTTTCTTT.

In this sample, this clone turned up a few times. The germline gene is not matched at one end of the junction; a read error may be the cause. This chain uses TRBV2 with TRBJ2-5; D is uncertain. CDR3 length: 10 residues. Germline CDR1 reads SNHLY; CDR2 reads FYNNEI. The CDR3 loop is CASGEETQYF. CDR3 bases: TGTGCCAGCGGTGAGGAGACCCAGTACTTC.

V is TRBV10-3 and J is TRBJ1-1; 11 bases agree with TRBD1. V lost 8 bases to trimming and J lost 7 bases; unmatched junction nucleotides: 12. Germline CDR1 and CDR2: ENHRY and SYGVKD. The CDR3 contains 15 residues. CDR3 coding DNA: TGTGCCATCTCAAGGCAGGGACAGGGGGAGGGTGAAGCTTTCTTT. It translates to CAISRQGQGEGEAFF.

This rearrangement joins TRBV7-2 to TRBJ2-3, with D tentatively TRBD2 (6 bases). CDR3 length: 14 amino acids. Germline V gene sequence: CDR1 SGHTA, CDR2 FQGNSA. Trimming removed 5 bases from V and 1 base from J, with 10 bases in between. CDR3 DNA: TGTGCCAGCAGCAAAATAGCGGGCACAGATACGCAGTATTTT. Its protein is CASSKIAGTDTQYF.

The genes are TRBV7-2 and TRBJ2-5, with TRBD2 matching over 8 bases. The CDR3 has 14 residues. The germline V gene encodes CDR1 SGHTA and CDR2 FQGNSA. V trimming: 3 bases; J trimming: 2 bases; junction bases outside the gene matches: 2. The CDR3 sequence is CASSFKREQETQYF. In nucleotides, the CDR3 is TGTGCCAGCAGCTTCAAGCGGGAGCAAGAGACCCAGTACTTC.

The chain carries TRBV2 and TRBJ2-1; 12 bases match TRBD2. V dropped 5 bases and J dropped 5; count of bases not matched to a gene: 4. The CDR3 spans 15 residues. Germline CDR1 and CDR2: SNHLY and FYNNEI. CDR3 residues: CASSLLAGGHNEQFF. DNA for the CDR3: TGTGCCAGCAGTCTACTAGCGGGGGGACACAATGAGCAGTTCTTC.

CDR3 DNA: TGTGCCAGCAGCCCCTTAGCGGGGGGGCTTGGAGATACGCAGTATTTT. This codes for CASSPLAGGLGDTQYF. V usage is TRBV7-2 and J usage is TRBJ2-3; 11 bases match TRBD2. Germline CDR1 SGHTA, CDR2 FQGNSA. V lost 5 bases and J lost 5; bases outside the gene matches: 9. The CDR3 is 16 amino acids.

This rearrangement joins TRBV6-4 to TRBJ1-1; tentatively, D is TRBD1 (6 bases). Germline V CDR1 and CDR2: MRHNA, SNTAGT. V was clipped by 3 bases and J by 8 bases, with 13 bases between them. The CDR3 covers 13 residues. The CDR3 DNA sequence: TGTGCCAGCAGTGAAGGGGGAAGGTGGGAAGCTTTCTTT. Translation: CASSEGGRWEAFF.

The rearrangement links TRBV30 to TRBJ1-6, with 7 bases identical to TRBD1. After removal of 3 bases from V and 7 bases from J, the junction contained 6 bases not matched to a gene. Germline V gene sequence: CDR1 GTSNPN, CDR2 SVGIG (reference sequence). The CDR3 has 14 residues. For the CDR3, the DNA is TGTGCCTGGAGATTGACAGGGAACAATTCACCCCTCCACTTT. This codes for CAWRLTGNNSPLHF.

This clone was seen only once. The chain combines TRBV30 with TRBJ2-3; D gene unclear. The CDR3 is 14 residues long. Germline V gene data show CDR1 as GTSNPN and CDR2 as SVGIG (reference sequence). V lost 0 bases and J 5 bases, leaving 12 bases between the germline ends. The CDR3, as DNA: TGTGCCTGGAGTGTCCCAGGTATGGGAGATACGCAGTATTTT. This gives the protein CAWSVPGMGDTQYF.

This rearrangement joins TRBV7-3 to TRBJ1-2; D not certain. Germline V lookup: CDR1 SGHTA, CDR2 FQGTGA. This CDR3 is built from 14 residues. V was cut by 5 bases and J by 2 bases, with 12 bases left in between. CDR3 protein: CASSPTGRNYGYTF. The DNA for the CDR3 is TGTGCCAGCAGCCCGACGGGCCGAAACTATGGCTACACCTTC.

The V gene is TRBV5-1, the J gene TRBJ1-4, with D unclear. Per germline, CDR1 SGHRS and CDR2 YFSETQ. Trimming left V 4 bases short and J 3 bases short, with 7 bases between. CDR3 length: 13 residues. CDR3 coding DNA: TGCGCCAGCAGCGAACCGCCTAATGAAAAACTGTTTTTT. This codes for CASSEPPNEKLFF.

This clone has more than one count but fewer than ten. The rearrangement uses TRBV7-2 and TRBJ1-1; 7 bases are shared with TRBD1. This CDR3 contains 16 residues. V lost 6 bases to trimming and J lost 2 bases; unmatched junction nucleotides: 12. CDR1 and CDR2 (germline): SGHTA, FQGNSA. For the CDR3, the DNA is TGTGCCAGCAGTAGGCAGGGGGTTGGGTTCAACACTGAAGCTTTCTTT. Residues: CASSRQGVGFNTEAFF.

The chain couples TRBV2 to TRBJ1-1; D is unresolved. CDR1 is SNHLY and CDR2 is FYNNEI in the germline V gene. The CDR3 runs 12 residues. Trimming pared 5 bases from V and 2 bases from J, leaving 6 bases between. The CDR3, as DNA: TGTGCCAGCAGTTTAGTAAACACTGAAGCTTTCTTT. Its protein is CASSLVNTEAFF.

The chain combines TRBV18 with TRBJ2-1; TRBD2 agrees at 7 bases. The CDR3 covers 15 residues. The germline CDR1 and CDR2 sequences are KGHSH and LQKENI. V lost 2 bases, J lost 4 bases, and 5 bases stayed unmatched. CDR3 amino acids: CASSPSASGYNEQFF. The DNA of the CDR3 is TGTGCCAGCTCACCATCGGCTAGCGGATACAATGAGCAGTTCTTC.

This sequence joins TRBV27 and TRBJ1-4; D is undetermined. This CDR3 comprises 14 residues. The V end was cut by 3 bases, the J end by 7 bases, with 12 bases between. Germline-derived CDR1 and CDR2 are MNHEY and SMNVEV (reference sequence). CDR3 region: CASSFSYSGEKLFF. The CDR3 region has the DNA TGTGCCAGCAGTTTTTCATATAGTGGTGAAAAACTGTTTTTT.

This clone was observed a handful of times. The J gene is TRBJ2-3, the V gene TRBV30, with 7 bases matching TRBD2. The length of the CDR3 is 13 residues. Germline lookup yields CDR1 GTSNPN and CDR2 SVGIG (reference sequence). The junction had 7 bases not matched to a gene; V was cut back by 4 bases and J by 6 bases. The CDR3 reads CAWTGRVSDTQYF. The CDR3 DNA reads TGTGCCTGGACAGGGAGGGTTAGCGATACGCAGTATTTT.

The CDR3 region has the DNA TGCGCCAGCAGCCCTCAGGGAGAGGCCTACAATGAGCAGTTCTTC. Its protein product is CASSPQGEAYNEQFF. The V call is TRBV5-1, the J call TRBJ2-1; TRBD1 or TRBD2 may be the D gene (5 bases each). This CDR3 spans 15 amino acids. Germline V CDR1 and CDR2: SGHRS, YFSETQ. V gave up 4 bases and J gave up 2 bases, with 13 bases separating them.